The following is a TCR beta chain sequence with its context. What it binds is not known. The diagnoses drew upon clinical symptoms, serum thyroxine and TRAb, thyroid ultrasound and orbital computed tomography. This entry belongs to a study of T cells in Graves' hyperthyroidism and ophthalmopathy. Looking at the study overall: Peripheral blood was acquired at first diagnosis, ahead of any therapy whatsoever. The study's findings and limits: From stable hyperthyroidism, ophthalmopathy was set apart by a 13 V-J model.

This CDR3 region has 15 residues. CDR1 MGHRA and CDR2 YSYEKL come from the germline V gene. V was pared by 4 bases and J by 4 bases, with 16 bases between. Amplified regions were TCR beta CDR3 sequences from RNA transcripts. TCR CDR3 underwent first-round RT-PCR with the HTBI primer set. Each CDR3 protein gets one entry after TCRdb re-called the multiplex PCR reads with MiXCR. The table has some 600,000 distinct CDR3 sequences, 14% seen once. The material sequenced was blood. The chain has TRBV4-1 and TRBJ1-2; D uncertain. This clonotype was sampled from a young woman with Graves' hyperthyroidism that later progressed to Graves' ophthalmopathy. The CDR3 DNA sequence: TGCGCCAGCAGCCCACACCCAGAGCTAGGCTATGGCTACACCTTC. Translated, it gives CASSPHPELGYGYTF.